This entry features one TCR beta chain sequence. Mismatch with germline at one junction end may stem from a read error. A sample-barcoded 5' primer and a J-beta primer mix were used in a second PCR of about 7 to 12 cycles. One entry per CDR3 protein results from TCRdb running MiXCR on the 5' RACE reads. The data hold 600,000 to 900,000 distinct CDR3 sequences, with under 30% observed a single time. Germline values: CDR1 ENHRY, CDR2 SYGVKD. CDR3 size: 14 residues. The entry originates in a study of blood T cells in healthy people across ages. The sample also formed part of further work on T cells of mothers and their children. That work contributes: Per mother, over 9 million TCR beta CDR3 reads were obtained; per child, approximately 3 million. When mothers and children were related, their normalized repertoire overlap, which was always slightly higher, did not differ significantly from that of unrelated pairs.

Sequenced input: blood. The chain employs TRBV10-3 and TRBJ1-1; the match to TRBD1 covers 10 bases. The sequence came from a boy younger than 18 in good health. Here the CDR3 reads CAIVPGQGSTEAFF. The CDR3 DNA is TGTGCCATCGTCCCGGGACAGGGGAGCACTGAAGCTTTCTTC.